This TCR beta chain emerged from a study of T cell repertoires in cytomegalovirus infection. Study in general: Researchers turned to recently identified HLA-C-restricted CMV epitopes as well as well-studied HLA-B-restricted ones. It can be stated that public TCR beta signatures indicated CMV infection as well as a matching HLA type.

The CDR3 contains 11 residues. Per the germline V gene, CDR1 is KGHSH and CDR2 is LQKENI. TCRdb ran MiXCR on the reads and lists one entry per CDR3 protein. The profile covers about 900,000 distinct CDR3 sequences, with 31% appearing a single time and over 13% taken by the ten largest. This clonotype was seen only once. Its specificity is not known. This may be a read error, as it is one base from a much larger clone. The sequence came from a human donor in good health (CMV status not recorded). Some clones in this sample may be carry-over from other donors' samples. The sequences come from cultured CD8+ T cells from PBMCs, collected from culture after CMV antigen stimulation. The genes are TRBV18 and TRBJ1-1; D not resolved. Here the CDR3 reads CDSSQKTEAFF. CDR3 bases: TGTGACAGCTCACAAAAGACTGAAGCTTTCTTT.